These T cell receptor beta chains were read from a single sample in a study of Ad26.COV2.S vaccination and SARS-CoV-2 variants. The repertoire was sequenced with immunoSEQ multiplex PCR; TCRdb's copy has only in-frame clones and lacks some. Of nearly 400,000 clones listed, about 89% are singletons. This specimen consisted of peripheral blood, obtained in a trial of Ad26.COV2.S vaccine versus placebo. These TCRs come from a person between 18 and 65 years old who received the Ad26.COV2.S COVID-19 vaccine or a placebo. The CDR3 runs from the conserved cysteine through the conserved F or W. A D gene is named only where the DNA matches it firmly.

J gene: TRBJ2-1; D gene: TRBD2; V gene: TRBV19; CDR3 DNA: TGTGCCAGTAGTCCTGAGGGGTTTAGCGGGAGGAATGAGCAGTTCTTC; CDR3 protein: CASSPEGFSGRNEQFF
J gene: TRBJ2-3; D gene: TRBD2; V gene: TRBV7-8; CDR3 DNA: TGTGCCAGCAGCTTCGGTAGCGGGAGATCCGATACGCAGTATTTT; CDR3 protein: CASSFGSGRSDTQYF
J gene: TRBJ1-5; D gene: -; V gene: TRBV28; CDR3 DNA: TGTGCCAGCATTTCGAAAACAGGGCGGTGGGGTCAGCCCCAGCATTTT; CDR3 protein: CASISKTGRWGQPQHF
J gene: TRBJ2-3; D gene: TRBD2; V gene: TRBV7-3; CDR3 DNA: TGTGCCAGCAGCCTATCGACTAGCGGGGCGAGCACAGATACGCAGTATTTT; CDR3 protein: CASSLSTSGASTDTQYF
J gene: TRBJ1-6; D gene: TRBD1; V gene: TRBV6-5; CDR3 DNA: TGTGCCAGCAGCGACAGGGGAGGTTCACCCCTCCACTTT; CDR3 protein: CASSDRGGSPLHF
J gene: TRBJ2-7; D gene: TRBD2; V gene: TRBV19; CDR3 DNA: TGTGCCAGTAGTATAAAAGGGCGGGAGAGGTTCCCCTACGAGCAGTACTTC; CDR3 protein: CASSIKGRERFPYEQYF
J gene: TRBJ2-1; D gene: TRBD2; V gene: TRBV28; CDR3 DNA: TGTGCCAGCAGTACCTCCGGGCGGGAGGGGGTAGAGCAGTTCTTC; CDR3 protein: CASSTSGREGVEQFF
J gene: TRBJ2-2; D gene: TRBD1; V gene: TRBV2; CDR3 DNA: TGTGCCAGCTCTCCTGGGACAGCGAACACCGGGGAGCTGTTTTTT; CDR3 protein: CASSPGTANTGELFF
J gene: TRBJ2-5; D gene: -; V gene: TRBV7-9; CDR3 DNA: TGTGCCAGCAGCTTAGCGACAACACAACAAGAGACCCAGTACTTC; CDR3 protein: CASSLATTQQETQYF
J gene: TRBJ2-2; D gene: TRBD1; V gene: TRBV6-5; CDR3 DNA: TGTGCCAGCAGTCGACAGGGGGCGGGCACCGGGGAGCTGTTTTTT; CDR3 protein: CASSRQGAGTGELFF
J gene: TRBJ2-2; D gene: -; V gene: TRBV30; CDR3 DNA: TGTGCCTGGACCAACGGGCACAGTGACACCGGGGAGCTGTTTTTT; CDR3 protein: CAWTNGHSDTGELFF